Each of the 21 T cell receptor beta chains below was sequenced from the same sample in a study of blood T cell repertoires in COVID-19. Profiled with immunoSEQ multiplex PCR; TCRdb holds only in-frame clones, not every one. The table has 450,000 or so clones, approximately 89% seen once; the top ten hold around 0.95%. Sequencing was carried out using peripheral blood. The receptors shown here come from a man aged 18 to 30 with COVID-19, enrolled during active disease.

This clone turned up a few times. The rearrangement joins TRBV10-1 to TRBJ2-1; a weak D match, TRBD2 (6 bases). Trimming removed 3 bases from V and 9 bases from J, with 15 bases in between. CDR3 length equals 14 residues. The germline CDR1 and CDR2 sequences are WNHNN and SYGVQD (reference sequence). This chain's CDR3 is CASSDLLANGEQFF. CDR3 in DNA: TGCGCCAGCAGTGATCTTCTAGCGAACGGTGAGCAGTTCTTC.

This sequence joins TRBV10-3 and TRBJ2-7; 7 bases line up with TRBD2. Trimming cost V 6 bases and J 4 bases; bases outside gene matches: 9. CDR3 size: 14 residues. Germline assignment: CDR1 ENHRY and CDR2 SYGVKD. The CDR3 is CAISGTTLPYEQYF. Written as DNA, the CDR3 is TGTGCCATCAGCGGGACTACCCTTCCTTACGAGCAGTACTTC.

This chain uses TRBV25-1 with TRBJ2-3, with a tentative D call TRBD1 (5 bases). This CDR3 spans 15 amino acids. Germline CDR1 reads MGHDK; CDR2 reads SYGVNS. Trimming took off 3 bases at V and 9 bases at J, with 19 bases between the two ends. The CDR3 sequence: CASSDSSLTAGTQYF. The CDR3 bases are TGTGCCAGCAGTGACTCCTCGCTGACAGCAGGGACGCAGTATTTT. Based on the CDR3 plus reference TRBV25-1 and TRBJ2-3, the full variable domain is EADIYQTPRYLVIGTGKKITLECSQTMGHDKMYWYQQDPGMELHLIHYSYGVNSTEKGDLSSESTVSRIRTEHFPLTLESARPSHTSQYLCASSDSSLTAGTQYFGPGTRLTVL.

V usage is TRBV19 and J usage is TRBJ2-2, with 11 positions matching TRBD1. This CDR3 has 16 residues. CDR1 LNHDA and CDR2 SQIVND come from the germline V gene (reference sequence). V shed 5 bases, J shed 4 bases, and the junction held 6 bases outside the gene matches. The CDR3 reads CASSLGTGGSTGELFF. The DNA of the CDR3 is TGTGCCAGTAGTCTGGGGACAGGGGGTAGCACCGGGGAGCTGTTTTTT. Combining the CDR3 with reference TRBV19 and TRBJ2-2 gives the whole variable domain DGGITQSPKYLFRKEGQNVTLSCEQNLNHDAMYWYRQDPGQGLRLIYYSQIVNDFQKGDIAEGYSVSREKKESFPLTVTSAQKNPTAFYLCASSLGTGGSTGELFFGEGSRLTVL.

In regard to this clone: Other nucleotide sequences from this sample produce the same CDR3. This chain connects TRBV18 to TRBJ2-1; tentatively, D is TRBD1 (6 bases). From germline, CDR1 is KGHSH and CDR2 LQKENI. This CDR3 comprises 15 residues. Trimming left V 4 bases short and J 3 bases short, with 13 bases between. The CDR3, as DNA: TGTGCCAGCTCACTTACAGGGTCGAGCTACAATGAGCAGTTCTTC. Its translation: CASSLTGSSYNEQFF.

The chain employs TRBV5-5 and TRBJ2-3, with a weak D call TRBD1 (5 bases). In germline, CDR1 is SGHKS, CDR2 YYEKEE (reference sequence). The CDR3 contains 17 residues. V dropped 4 bases and J dropped 4 bases, with 22 bases sitting between them. The CDR3 sequence: CASSPTPEGVRSDTQYF. Here the CDR3 DNA reads TGTGCCAGCAGCCCAACCCCCGAAGGGGTCAGGTCAGATACGCAGTATTTT.

Written as DNA, the CDR3 is TGTGCCAGCACCCGACTAGGATCCAACACAGATACGCAGTATTTT. This encodes CASTRLGSNTDTQYF. V gene TRBV6-5 combines with J gene TRBJ2-3; D might be TRBD2 (6 bases). Germline loops: CDR1 MNHEY, CDR2 SVGAGI. V was trimmed by 7 bases and J by 2 bases, leaving 16 bases between them. The CDR3 covers 15 residues.

This chain connects TRBV18 to TRBJ2-2, with D hard to call. This CDR3 contains 12 residues. Trimming pared 2 bases from V and 8 bases from J, leaving 6 bases between. Germline V gene lookup returns CDR1 KGHSH and CDR2 LQKENI. CDR3 bases: TGTGCCAGCTCACCAGAGTCGGGGGAGCTGTTTTTT. Translated, it gives CASSPESGELFF.

The V call is TRBV7-6, the J call TRBJ2-2; 9 bases are a match to TRBD2. The CDR3 extends over 14 amino acids. Per the germline V gene, CDR1 is SGHVS and CDR2 is FNYEAQ. Trimming removed 10 bases from V and 5 bases from J; junction bases left unmatched: 8. CDR3 bases: TGTGCCACACGGCGGGGGGGTTGGACCGGGGAGCTGTTTTTT. This codes for CATRRGGWTGELFF.

This clone was counted once. This rearrangement joins TRBV11-2 to TRBJ1-1, with 9 bases fitting TRBD1. The ends lost 5 bases at V and 5 bases at J; junction bases unmatched: 9. CDR3 length: 15 residues. Germline V gene lookup returns CDR1 SGHAT and CDR2 FQNNGV. The CDR3 coding sequence is TGTGCCAGCAGCACTAGTGGGACAGGGAGAACTGAAGCTTTCTTT. It yields the protein CASSTSGTGRTEAFF.

The chain is built from TRBV29-1 and TRBJ1-1; 11 nucleotides match TRBD1. J lost 7 bases, V lost 3 bases, and 7 bases had no gene match. The CDR3 loop spans 14 amino acids. Looked up from germline, CDR1 is SQVTM and CDR2 is ANQGSEA. Here the CDR3 reads CSVDWDRGTNEAFF. CDR3 nucleotides: TGCAGCGTTGATTGGGACAGGGGGACCAATGAAGCTTTCTTT.

The V call is TRBV6-2 or TRBV6-3, the J call TRBJ1-1; TRBD1 aligns across 8 bases. The CDR3 is 16 amino acids. Germline loops: CDR1 MNHEY, CDR2 SVGEGT. Trimming at V came to 2 bases and at J to 3 bases, leaving 8 bases not matched to a gene. This chain's CDR3 is CASSYHRTGSDTEAFF. In DNA form, the CDR3 reads TGTGCCAGCAGTTACCACCGGACAGGGTCGGACACTGAAGCTTTCTTT.

The chain joins TRBV7-6 to TRBJ2-7, with TRBD1 identical over 9 bases. This CDR3 is built from 13 residues. V trimming: 5 bases; J trimming: 5 bases; junction bases outside the gene matches: 4. Germline loops: CDR1 SGHVS, CDR2 FNYEAQ. The CDR3 nucleotides are TGTGCCAGCAGCCAGGACAGGGGCGACGAGCAGTACTTC. It translates to CASSQDRGDEQYF.

This chain links TRBV4-1 with TRBJ1-6; D not certain. The germline V and J ends were trimmed by 0 bases and 11 bases, with 5 bases remaining between them. This CDR3 is 12 amino acids long. Germline assignment: CDR1 MGHRA and CDR2 YSYEKL. The CDR3, as DNA: TGCGCCAGCAGCCAAGACAAAACACCCCTCCACTTT. This encodes CASSQDKTPLHF.

The chain uses TRBV6-5 and TRBJ2-1; no firm D call. The germline gives CDR1 MNHEY, CDR2 SVGAGI. V lost 6 bases, J lost 2 bases, and 14 bases lay in between. The length of the CDR3 is 15 residues. CDR3 amino acids: CASSRSYFTYNEQFF. The DNA for the CDR3 is TGTGCCAGCAGCCGTAGCTATTTTACCTACAATGAGCAGTTCTTC.

The V gene is TRBV5-1, the J gene TRBJ2-7; TRBD2 agrees at 7 bases. In germline, CDR1 is SGHRS, CDR2 YFSETQ. With 0 bases clipped from V and 0 bases from J, the junction kept 6 bases outside the gene matches. CDR3 length equals 16 residues. In DNA form, the CDR3 reads TGCGCCAGCAGCTTGGCCGGGCTAGCGGACTCCTACGAGCAGTACTTC. Translated: CASSLAGLADSYEQYF.

This rearrangement joins TRBV4-1 to TRBJ2-7, with 9 bases aligning to TRBD1. J gave up 1 base and V 4 bases, and 5 bases lay outside the gene matches. This CDR3 is built from 15 residues. Germline V gene lookup returns CDR1 MGHRA and CDR2 YSYEKL. DNA for the CDR3: TGCGCCAGCAGCCCACTCGGGACAGGGTCCTACGAGCAGTACTTC. Its translation: CASSPLGTGSYEQYF.

The chain has TRBV10-3 and TRBJ2-3; 11 bases match TRBD2. The CDR3 covers 14 residues. The V segment lost 11 bases and the J segment 1 base; nucleotides outside the gene matches: 5. Germline lookup yields CDR1 ENHRY and CDR2 SYGVKD. The CDR3 nucleotides are TGTGCCCTTAGTAGCGGGGGGGGCACAGATACGCAGTATTTT. Translated: CALSSGGGTDTQYF.

The chain is built from TRBV7-6 and TRBJ1-6; D is uncertain. Germline lookup yields CDR1 SGHVS and CDR2 FNYEAQ. The CDR3 has 15 residues. The V end lost 7 bases, the J end lost 4 bases, and 14 bases lay between the germline ends. Written as DNA, the CDR3 is TGTGCCAGCACTGAAAGGGCGGGATATAATTCACCCCTCCACTTT. This codes for CASTERAGYNSPLHF.

V gene TRBV10-1 combines with J gene TRBJ2-1, with 9 positions matching TRBD2. The CDR3 length is 14 residues. J lost 8 bases, V lost 11 bases, and 13 bases had no gene match. The V gene's germline CDR1 is WNHNN and CDR2 SYGVQD (reference sequence). CDR3 region: CAVFRLAGRYEQFF. The CDR3 DNA follows: TGCGCCGTTTTCAGGCTAGCGGGGAGGTATGAGCAGTTCTTC.

The chain combines TRBV19 with TRBJ2-3, with 9 bases matching TRBD1. The V gene end was trimmed by 8 bases and the J gene end by 5 bases; junction bases not matched to a gene: 5. Germline V lookup: CDR1 LNHDA, CDR2 SQIVND (reference sequence). The CDR3 has 13 residues. The CDR3 region is CASCRDREDTQYF. The DNA of the CDR3 is TGTGCCAGTTGCAGGGACAGGGAAGATACGCAGTATTTT.